The 19 T cell receptor beta chains below all came from one sample that was sequenced in a study of shared clonotypes between healthy human individuals. Method: immunoSEQ multiplex PCR; TCRdb's copy keeps in-frame clones and lacks some. The table has 150,000 to 200,000 clones, 85% to 95% seen once. Material for sequencing was naive CD4+ T cells sorted from blood. Subset noted: CD45RA+ positively selected. Receptor source: a woman between 25 and 40 years old in good health.

The CDR3 bases are TGCAGCGTTGAAGATTTTCCGGGGAGCTCCTACAATGAGCAGTTCTTC. Translating it yields CSVEDFPGSSYNEQFF. The chain is built from TRBV29-1 and TRBJ2-1; D might be TRBD2 (5 bases). With 0 bases removed from V and 0 bases from J, the gap between germline ends came to 12 bases. Germline loops: CDR1 SQVTM, CDR2 ANQGSEA. This CDR3 is built from 16 residues.

This clone showed up just a few times. The chain joins TRBV19 to TRBJ1-5; TRBD1 is a possible D gene (6 bases). Germline lookup yields CDR1 LNHDA and CDR2 SQIVND (reference sequence). V gave up 6 bases and J gave up 6 bases, with 18 bases separating them. The CDR3 sequence is 15 residues long. The chain's CDR3 is CASRPDRSRSQPQHF. Written as DNA, the CDR3 is TGTGCCAGTAGGCCAGACAGGTCACGGAGTCAGCCCCAGCATTTT.

The chain joins TRBV7-2 to TRBJ1-3; the D is unclear. Germline CDR1 is SGHTA and CDR2 is FQGNSA. Trimming removed 4 bases at V and 2 bases at J, with 12 bases between. This CDR3 region has 15 residues. DNA of the CDR3: TGTGCCAGCAGCTCCTGGACGCGGGCTGGAAACACCATATATTTT. This gives the protein CASSSWTRAGNTIYF.

The chain employs TRBV27 and TRBJ2-1, with D maybe TRBD2 (5 bases). The CDR3 covers 13 residues. Germline V lookup: CDR1 MNHEY, CDR2 SMNVEV (reference sequence). The V end was cut by 4 bases, the J end by 3 bases, with 7 bases between. DNA for the CDR3: TGTGCCAGCAGTTCACTAGGCTACAATGAGCAGTTCTTC. It codes for CASSSLGYNEQFF.

The chain joins TRBV5-1 to TRBJ1-2; D is uncertain. V lost 3 bases, J lost 5 bases, and 11 bases lay in between. Germline CDR1 SGHRS, CDR2 YFSETQ. The CDR3 loop spans 13 amino acids. Here the CDR3 reads CASSYTVGYGYTF. Written as DNA, the CDR3 is TGCGCCAGCAGCTATACAGTTGGGTATGGCTACACCTTC.

This sequence joins TRBV20-1 and TRBJ2-7; D remains ambiguous. V lost 3 bases, J lost 6 bases, and 9 bases lay in between. Per the germline V gene, CDR1 is DFQATT and CDR2 is SNEGSKA (reference sequence). There are 11 residues in the CDR3. CDR3 DNA sequence: TGCAGTGCTAGTTTCCAGGTCGAGCAGTACTTC. The encoded protein is CSASFQVEQYF.

The chain is built from TRBV28 and TRBJ2-5, with D perhaps TRBD2 (6 bases). The tail of the sequence fits TRBJ2-7 better, so the J call may be wrong. Germline assignment: CDR1 MDHEN and CDR2 SYDVKM. The CDR3 sequence is 13 residues long. The CDR3 here is CASTPGGAYEQYF. The DNA for the CDR3 is TGTGCCAGCACCCCCGGGGGAGCTTACGAGCAGTACTTC.

This rearrangement joins TRBV6-5 to TRBJ2-7, with D perhaps TRBD2 (5 bases). Looked up from germline, CDR1 is MNHEY and CDR2 is SVGAGI. V lost 0 bases, J lost 0 bases, and 12 bases lay in between. This CDR3 is built from 16 residues. The CDR3 spells CASSYSRLASSYEQYF. Here the CDR3 DNA reads TGTGCCAGCAGTTACTCGAGGCTAGCCAGCTCCTACGAGCAGTACTTC.

The gene calls are TRBV6-5 and TRBJ2-7; no firm D call. Deletions cut 2 bases from V and 4 bases from J, with 12 bases between. CDR3 length: 14 residues. CDR1 MNHEY and CDR2 SVGAGI come from the germline V gene. DNA for the CDR3: TGTGCCAGCAGTTACGAGAGGACCGCATACGAGCAGTACTTC. Protein product: CASSYERTAYEQYF.

J is TRBJ2-7 and V is TRBV6-5; D is perhaps TRBD1 (6 bases). CDR1 MNHEY and CDR2 SVGAGI come from the germline V gene. Between the trimmed V and J ends, which lost 6 bases and 2 bases, there was a span of 17 bases. The CDR3 extends over 15 amino acids. The CDR3 reads CASRARQVVPYEQYF. CDR3 DNA: TGTGCCAGCAGGGCCAGACAGGTTGTCCCCTACGAGCAGTACTTC.

This chain uses TRBV6-5 with TRBJ2-7, with 8 bases identical to TRBD1. Germline values: CDR1 MNHEY, CDR2 SVGAGI. V trimming: 6 bases; J trimming: 3 bases; junction bases outside the gene matches: 7. The CDR3 consists of 14 residues. The CDR3 nucleotides read TGTGCCAGCAGCCGGGACAGGTCTTTCTACGAGCAGTACTTC. Residues: CASSRDRSFYEQYF.

V is TRBV28 and J is TRBJ2-7, with D possibly being TRBD2 (6 bases). Trimming took 5 bases from V and 2 from J, leaving 16 bases between them. The length of the CDR3 is 15 residues. Germline V gene sequence: CDR1 MDHEN, CDR2 SYDVKM. The CDR3 DNA reads TGTGCCAGCAGTGAGCCGGGACTGGGGACCTACGAGCAGTACTTC. Amino acid sequence: CASSEPGLGTYEQYF.

V usage is TRBV28 and J usage is TRBJ2-5; a possible D gene is TRBD2 (5 bases). The DNA matches TRBJ2-7 better at its end, which makes the J call doubtful. The CDR3 contains 12 residues. The V gene's germline CDR1 is MDHEN and CDR2 SYDVKM. CDR3 in amino acids: CASSHGNYEQYF. The CDR3 nucleotides are TGTGCCAGCAGCCACGGGAACTACGAGCAGTACTTC.

This chain joins TRBV18 and TRBJ1-1; no definite D call. Germline assignment: CDR1 KGHSH and CDR2 LQKENI. This CDR3 has 15 residues. V gave up 3 bases and J gave up 0 bases, with 11 bases separating them. This chain's CDR3 is CASSPYEGMNTEAFF. CDR3 DNA: TGTGCCAGCTCACCTTACGAGGGAATGAACACTGAAGCTTTCTTT.

As DNA, the CDR3 is TGCGCCAGCATGGAGACAGCGGGTAGCTCCTACGAGCAGTACTTC. This sequence encodes CASMETAGSSYEQYF. V usage is TRBV5-1 and J usage is TRBJ2-7; D is perhaps TRBD2 (6 bases). V shed 6 bases and J shed 0 bases, with 16 bases lying between them. This CDR3 is 15 amino acids long. CDR1 and CDR2 (germline): SGHRS, YFSETQ.

The chain employs TRBV27 and TRBJ1-2; 11 bases fit TRBD1. CDR1 is MNHEY, CDR2 SMNVEV, per germline (reference sequence). V trimming: 4 bases; J trimming: 3 bases; junction bases outside the gene matches: 10. The CDR3 covers 17 residues. CDR3 in DNA: TGTGCCAGCAGTTGGGATGTACGGGACAGGGGGTACTATGGCTACACCTTC. Residues: CASSWDVRDRGYYGYTF.

This chain connects TRBV11-2 to TRBJ2-7; a weak D match, TRBD1 (6 bases). The V gene's germline CDR1 is SGHAT and CDR2 FQNNGV. Trimming left V 4 bases short and J 0 bases short, with 16 bases between. The CDR3 extends over 16 amino acids. The CDR3, as DNA: TGTGCCAGCAGCTCCCCACAGGGAAAAGGCTCCTACGAGCAGTACTTC. Its protein is CASSSPQGKGSYEQYF.

The chain joins TRBV7-9 to TRBJ1-1; D is perhaps TRBD1 (5 bases). V lost 5 bases and J 6 bases, leaving 25 bases between the germline ends. The length of the CDR3 is 17 residues. Germline values: CDR1 SEHNR, CDR2 FQNEAQ (reference sequence). The CDR3 spells CASSPLSRVFQAPEAFF. In DNA form, the CDR3 reads TGTGCCAGCAGCCCCCTCTCCAGGGTATTTCAGGCTCCTGAAGCTTTCTTT.

The chain couples TRBV27 to TRBJ1-2, with 7 bases aligning to TRBD1. V lost 5 bases and J lost 2; bases outside the gene matches: 2. The CDR3 covers 13 residues. Germline CDR1 MNHEY, CDR2 SMNVEV (reference sequence). DNA of the CDR3: TGTGCCAGCAGTCCGGGACAGAACTATGGCTACACCTTC. Protein sequence: CASSPGQNYGYTF.